A selection of T cell receptor beta chains follows, all from one sample in a study of T cells in Graves' hyperthyroidism and ophthalmopathy. TCRdb reprocessed the multiplex PCR reads via MiXCR and lists one record per CDR3 protein. Here the sample spans some 490,000 distinct CDR3 sequences, 20% to 25% being singletons. Sequenced material: blood. The receptors shown here come from a woman in her 70s with Graves' ophthalmopathy. CDR3s include the opening cysteine and the closing phenylalanine or tryptophan. The D gene is left open where the match is weak. For some rows the clone size is stated as once, few or many, or as a class when expanded; others skip it.

CDR3aa: CAISPGVREQYF
CDR3nt: TGTGCCATCAGTCCAGGGGTCCGCGAGCAGTACTTC
abundance: many
d_gene: -
j_gene: TRBJ2-7
v_gene: TRBV10-3

CDR3aa: CASSTEKVYGYTF
CDR3nt: TGTGCCAGCAGTACCGAGAAGGTCTATGGCTACACCTTC
abundance: -
d_gene: -
j_gene: TRBJ1-2
v_gene: TRBV25-1

CDR3aa: CASSLLAGGGYNEQFF
CDR3nt: TGTGCCAGCAGCCTTCTAGCGGGAGGGGGCTACAATGAGCAGTTCTTC
abundance: -
d_gene: TRBD2
j_gene: TRBJ2-1
v_gene: TRBV7-2

CDR3aa: CASSSHLAPQHF
CDR3nt: TGTGCCAGCAGTTCCCACCTGGCGCCCCAGCATTTT
abundance: few
d_gene: -
j_gene: TRBJ1-5
v_gene: TRBV6-2/TRBV6-3

CDR3aa: CSAAQGVNEQFF
CDR3nt: TGCAGTGCTGCACAGGGGGTCAATGAGCAGTTCTTC
abundance: -
d_gene: TRBD1
j_gene: TRBJ2-1
v_gene: TRBV20-1

CDR3aa: CGAPTGQGYGTEAFF
CDR3nt: TGCGGTGCCCCGACGGGACAGGGATATGGCACTGAAGCTTTCTTT
abundance: -
d_gene: TRBD1
j_gene: TRBJ1-1
v_gene: TRBV20-1

CDR3aa: CASSRGWGTEAFF
CDR3nt: TGTGCCAGCTCGCGGGGGTGGGGCACTGAAGCTTTCTTT
abundance: many
d_gene: -
j_gene: TRBJ1-1
v_gene: TRBV12-3/TRBV12-4

CDR3aa: CASSRTSGIYNEQFF
CDR3nt: TGTGCCAGCAGCCGGACTAGCGGGATCTACAATGAGCAGTTCTTC
abundance: -
d_gene: TRBD2
j_gene: TRBJ2-1
v_gene: TRBV7-3

CDR3aa: CSARNVQGIETQYF
CDR3nt: TGCAGTGCTAGAAATGTACAGGGGATAGAGACCCAGTACTTC
abundance: -
d_gene: TRBD1
j_gene: TRBJ2-5
v_gene: TRBV20-1

CDR3aa: CASTKGAGTTYNEQFF
CDR3nt: TGTGCCAGCACCAAAGGCGCGGGAACTACCTACAATGAGCAGTTCTTC
abundance: -
d_gene: -
j_gene: TRBJ2-1
v_gene: TRBV6-2/TRBV6-3

CDR3aa: CASSPAPSADTQYF
CDR3nt: TGTGCCAGCAGTCCCGCCCCAAGCGCAGATACGCAGTATTTT
abundance: few
d_gene: -
j_gene: TRBJ2-3
v_gene: TRBV12-3/TRBV12-4

CDR3aa: CASSATLQETQYF
CDR3nt: TGTGCCAGCAGCGCGACACTGCAAGAGACCCAGTACTTC
abundance: many
d_gene: -
j_gene: TRBJ2-5
v_gene: TRBV7-3

CDR3aa: CAWSVGGTNEKLFF
CDR3nt: TGTGCCTGGAGTGTGGGGGGGACTAATGAAAAACTGTTTTTT
abundance: -
d_gene: -
j_gene: TRBJ1-4
v_gene: TRBV30

CDR3aa: CASSFSGLEQYF
CDR3nt: TGTGCCAGCAGTTTCAGCGGGCTCGAGCAGTACTTC
abundance: few
d_gene: -
j_gene: TRBJ2-7
v_gene: TRBV6-1

CDR3aa: CASSFRQTDTQYF
CDR3nt: TGTGCCAGCAGTTTTCGGCAAACAGATACGCAGTATTTT
abundance: few
d_gene: -
j_gene: TRBJ2-3
v_gene: TRBV12-3/TRBV12-4

CDR3aa: CASSSTGRQPQHF
CDR3nt: TGTGCCAGCAGCTCGACAGGGCGCCAGCCCCAGCATTTT
abundance: -
d_gene: TRBD1
j_gene: TRBJ1-5
v_gene: TRBV7-8

CDR3aa: CATTPLSGSYNEQFF
CDR3nt: TGTGCCACGACCCCTTTGAGCGGGAGTTACAATGAGCAGTTCTTC
abundance: few
d_gene: TRBD2
j_gene: TRBJ2-1
v_gene: TRBV27

CDR3aa: CASRGRGGGYTEAFF
CDR3nt: TGTGCCAGCAGGGGCCGGGGTGGCGGGTACACTGAAGCTTTCTTT
abundance: few
d_gene: -
j_gene: TRBJ1-1
v_gene: TRBV27

CDR3aa: CATSDPASGQYNEQFF
CDR3nt: TGTGCCACCAGTGACCCTGCTAGCGGTCAGTACAATGAGCAGTTCTTC
abundance: -
d_gene: TRBD2
j_gene: TRBJ2-1
v_gene: TRBV24-1

CDR3aa: CASSLATVSYEQYF
CDR3nt: TGTGCCAGCAGTCTCGCGACTGTCTCCTACGAGCAGTACTTC
abundance: many
d_gene: -
j_gene: TRBJ2-7
v_gene: TRBV7-9

CDR3aa: CASSLDRAYGELFF
CDR3nt: TGTGCCAGCAGCTTAGATCGGGCATACGGGGAGCTGTTTTTT
abundance: -
d_gene: -
j_gene: TRBJ2-2
v_gene: TRBV11-2

CDR3aa: CSANRLGQVLWEQYF
CDR3nt: TGCAGTGCTAACCGTTTGGGACAGGTCCTCTGGGAGCAGTACTTC
abundance: -
d_gene: TRBD1
j_gene: TRBJ2-7
v_gene: TRBV20-1

CDR3aa: CASSPLLGERHENIQYF
CDR3nt: TGTGCCAGCAGCCCTCTCCTCGGGGAGCGGCACGAAAACATTCAGTACTTC
abundance: -
d_gene: -
j_gene: TRBJ2-4
v_gene: TRBV3-1

CDR3aa: CASSETGTGISEQYF
CDR3nt: TGCGCCAGCAGTGAAACCGGGACAGGCATCTCGGAGCAGTACTTC
abundance: -
d_gene: TRBD1
j_gene: TRBJ2-7
v_gene: TRBV10-1

CDR3aa: CASSLLTGGPYEQYF
CDR3nt: TGTGCCAGCAGTCTTCTGACGGGAGGGCCCTACGAGCAGTACTTC
abundance: -
d_gene: TRBD2
j_gene: TRBJ2-7
v_gene: TRBV3-1

CDR3aa: CASSPVGTENTEAFF
CDR3nt: TGTGCCAGCAGTCCGGTGGGGACGGAGAACACTGAAGCTTTCTTT
abundance: many
d_gene: -
j_gene: TRBJ1-1
v_gene: TRBV28

CDR3aa: CATSPGQTNTEAFF
CDR3nt: TGTGCCACTTCCCCGGGACAGACGAACACTGAAGCTTTCTTT
abundance: -
d_gene: TRBD1
j_gene: TRBJ1-1
v_gene: TRBV19

CDR3aa: CASSHGQGPHEQYF
CDR3nt: TGCGCCAGCAGCCACGGACAGGGCCCCCACGAGCAGTACTTC
abundance: once
d_gene: TRBD1
j_gene: TRBJ2-7
v_gene: TRBV5-1

CDR3aa: CASTRGGSSYEQYF
CDR3nt: TGTGCCAGCACCCGAGGGGGGAGCTCCTACGAGCAGTACTTC
abundance: many
d_gene: -
j_gene: TRBJ2-7
v_gene: TRBV28

CDR3aa: CAISGVLYSYEQYF
CDR3nt: TGTGCCATCAGTGGCGTCCTATATTCCTACGAGCAGTACTTC
abundance: few
d_gene: -
j_gene: TRBJ2-7
v_gene: TRBV10-3

CDR3aa: CASSKQGTDPSTDTQYF
CDR3nt: TGTGCCAGTAGCAAACAAGGGACCGACCCTAGCACAGATACGCAGTATTTT
abundance: -
d_gene: -
j_gene: TRBJ2-3
v_gene: TRBV19

CDR3aa: CASSSDRGKSEAFF
CDR3nt: TGTGCCAGCAGCTCCGACAGGGGCAAAAGTGAAGCTTTCTTT
abundance: -
d_gene: TRBD1
j_gene: TRBJ1-1
v_gene: TRBV7-2

CDR3aa: CASSSMLGPQHF
CDR3nt: TGTGCCAGCAGTTCAATGCTTGGGCCCCAGCATTTT
abundance: -
d_gene: -
j_gene: TRBJ1-5
v_gene: TRBV28

CDR3aa: CASSANLATQYF
CDR3nt: TGTGCCAGCAGTGCCAACCTTGCTACGCAGTATTTT
abundance: -
d_gene: -
j_gene: TRBJ2-3
v_gene: TRBV6-1

CDR3aa: CASSQGTASDYEQYF
CDR3nt: TGCGCCAGCAGCCAAGGTACGGCTTCGGACTACGAGCAGTACTTC
abundance: -
d_gene: -
j_gene: TRBJ2-7
v_gene: TRBV28

CDR3aa: CASSFSGQWNTEAFF
CDR3nt: TGTGCCAGCAGCTTTAGCGGGCAGTGGAACACTGAAGCTTTCTTT
abundance: many
d_gene: -
j_gene: TRBJ1-1
v_gene: TRBV7-2

CDR3aa: CASSLWARVRSNEQFF
CDR3nt: TGTGCCAGCAGTTTATGGGCCAGGGTAAGGTCCAATGAGCAGTTCTTC
abundance: few
d_gene: -
j_gene: TRBJ2-1
v_gene: TRBV12-3/TRBV12-4

CDR3aa: CASSPEAGGNTDTQYF
CDR3nt: TGTGCCAGCAGCCCGGAGGCGGGAGGGAACACAGATACGCAGTATTTT
abundance: -
d_gene: TRBD2
j_gene: TRBJ2-3
v_gene: TRBV7-9

CDR3aa: CSQETLQETQYF
CDR3nt: TGCAGTCAGGAAACTCTCCAAGAGACCCAGTACTTC
abundance: few
d_gene: -
j_gene: TRBJ2-5
v_gene: TRBV20-1

CDR3aa: CASSEGGGPVKVLQSNEKLFF
CDR3nt: TGTGCCAGCAGTGAAGGGGGGGGACCAGTTAAAGTTTTGCAATCTAATGAAAAACTGTTTTTT
abundance: few
d_gene: -
j_gene: TRBJ1-4
v_gene: TRBV25-1

CDR3aa: CASSYFAEDSPNYEQYF
CDR3nt: TGTGCCAGCAGTTACTTCGCCGAGGACAGCCCTAATTACGAGCAGTACTTC
abundance: few
d_gene: -
j_gene: TRBJ2-7
v_gene: TRBV6-2/TRBV6-3